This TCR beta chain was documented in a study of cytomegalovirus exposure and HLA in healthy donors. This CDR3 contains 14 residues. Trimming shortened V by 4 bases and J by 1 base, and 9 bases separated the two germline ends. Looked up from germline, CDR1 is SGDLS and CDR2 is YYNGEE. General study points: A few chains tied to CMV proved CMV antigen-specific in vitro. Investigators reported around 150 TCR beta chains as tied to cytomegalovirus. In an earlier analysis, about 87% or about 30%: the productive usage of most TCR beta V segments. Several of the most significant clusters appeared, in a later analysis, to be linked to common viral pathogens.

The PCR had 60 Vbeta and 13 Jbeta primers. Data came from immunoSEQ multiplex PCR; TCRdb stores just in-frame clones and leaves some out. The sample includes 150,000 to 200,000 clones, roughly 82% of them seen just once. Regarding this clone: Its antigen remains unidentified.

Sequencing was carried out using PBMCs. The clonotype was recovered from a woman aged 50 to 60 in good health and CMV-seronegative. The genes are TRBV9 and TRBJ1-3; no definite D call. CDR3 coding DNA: TGTGCCAGCAGCTCCACACCTTCTGGAAACACCATATATTTT. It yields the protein CASSSTPSGNTIYF.